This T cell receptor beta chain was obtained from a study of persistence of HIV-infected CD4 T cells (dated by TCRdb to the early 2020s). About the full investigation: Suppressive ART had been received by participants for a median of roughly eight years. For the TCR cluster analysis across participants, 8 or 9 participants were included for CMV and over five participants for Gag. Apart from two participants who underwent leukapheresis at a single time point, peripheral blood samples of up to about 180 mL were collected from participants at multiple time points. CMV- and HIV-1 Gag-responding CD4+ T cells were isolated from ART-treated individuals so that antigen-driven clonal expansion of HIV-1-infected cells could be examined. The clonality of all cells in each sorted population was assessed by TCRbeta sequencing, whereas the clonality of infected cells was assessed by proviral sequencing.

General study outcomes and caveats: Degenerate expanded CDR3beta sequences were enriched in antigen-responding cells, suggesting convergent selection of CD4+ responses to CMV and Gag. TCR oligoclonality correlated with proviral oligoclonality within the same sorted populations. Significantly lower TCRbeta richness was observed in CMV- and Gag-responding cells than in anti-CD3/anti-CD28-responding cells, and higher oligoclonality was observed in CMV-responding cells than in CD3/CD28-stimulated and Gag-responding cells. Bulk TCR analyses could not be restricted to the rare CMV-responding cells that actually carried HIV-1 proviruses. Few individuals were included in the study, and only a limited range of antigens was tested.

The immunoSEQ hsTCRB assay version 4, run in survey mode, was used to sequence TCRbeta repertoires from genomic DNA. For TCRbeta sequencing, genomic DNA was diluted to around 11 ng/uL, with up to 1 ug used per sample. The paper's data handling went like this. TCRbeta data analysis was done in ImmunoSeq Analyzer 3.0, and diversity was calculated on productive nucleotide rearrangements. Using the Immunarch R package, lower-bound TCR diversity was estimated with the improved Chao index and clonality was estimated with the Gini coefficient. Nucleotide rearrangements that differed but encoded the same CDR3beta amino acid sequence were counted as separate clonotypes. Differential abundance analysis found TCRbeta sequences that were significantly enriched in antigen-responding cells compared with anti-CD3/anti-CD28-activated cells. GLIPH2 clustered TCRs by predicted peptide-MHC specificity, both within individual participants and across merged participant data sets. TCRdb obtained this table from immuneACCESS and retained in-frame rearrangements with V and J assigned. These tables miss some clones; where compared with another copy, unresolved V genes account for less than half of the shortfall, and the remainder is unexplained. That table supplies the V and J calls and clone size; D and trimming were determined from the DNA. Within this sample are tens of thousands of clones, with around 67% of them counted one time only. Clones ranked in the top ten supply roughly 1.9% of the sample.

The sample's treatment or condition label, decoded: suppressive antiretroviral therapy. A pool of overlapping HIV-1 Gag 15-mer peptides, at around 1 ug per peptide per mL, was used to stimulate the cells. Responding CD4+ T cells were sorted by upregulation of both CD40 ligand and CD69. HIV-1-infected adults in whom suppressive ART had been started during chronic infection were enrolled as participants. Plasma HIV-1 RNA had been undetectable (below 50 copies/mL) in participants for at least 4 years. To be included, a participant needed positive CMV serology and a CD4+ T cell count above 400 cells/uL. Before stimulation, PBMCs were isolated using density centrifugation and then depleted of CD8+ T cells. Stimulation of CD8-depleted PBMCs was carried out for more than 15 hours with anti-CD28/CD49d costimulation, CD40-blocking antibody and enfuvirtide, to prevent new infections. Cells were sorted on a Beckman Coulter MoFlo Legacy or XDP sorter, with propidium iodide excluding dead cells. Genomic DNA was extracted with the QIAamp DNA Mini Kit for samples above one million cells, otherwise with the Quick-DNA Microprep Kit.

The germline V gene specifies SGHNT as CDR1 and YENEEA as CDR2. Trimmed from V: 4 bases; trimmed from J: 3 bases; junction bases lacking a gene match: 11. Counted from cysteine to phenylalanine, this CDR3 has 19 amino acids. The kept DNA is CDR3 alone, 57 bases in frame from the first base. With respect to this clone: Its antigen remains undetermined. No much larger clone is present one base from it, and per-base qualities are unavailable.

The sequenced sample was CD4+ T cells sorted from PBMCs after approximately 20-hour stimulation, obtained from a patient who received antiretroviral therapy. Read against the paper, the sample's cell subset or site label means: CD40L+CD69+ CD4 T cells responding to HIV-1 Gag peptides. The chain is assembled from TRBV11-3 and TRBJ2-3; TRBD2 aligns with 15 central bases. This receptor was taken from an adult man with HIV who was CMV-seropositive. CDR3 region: CASSSRTSGGADRTDTQYF. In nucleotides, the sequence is TGTGCCAGCAGCTCGAGGACTAGCGGGGGGGCCGATAGAACAGATACGCAGTATTTT.